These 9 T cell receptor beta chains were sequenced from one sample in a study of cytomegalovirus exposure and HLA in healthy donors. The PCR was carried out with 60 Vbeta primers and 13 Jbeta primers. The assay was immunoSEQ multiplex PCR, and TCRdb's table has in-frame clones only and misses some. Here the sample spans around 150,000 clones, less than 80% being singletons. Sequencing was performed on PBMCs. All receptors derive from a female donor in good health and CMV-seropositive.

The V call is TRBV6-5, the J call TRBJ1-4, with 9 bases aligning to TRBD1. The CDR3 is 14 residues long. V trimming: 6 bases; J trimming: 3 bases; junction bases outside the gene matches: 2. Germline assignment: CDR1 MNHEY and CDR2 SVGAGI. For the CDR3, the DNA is TGTGCCAGCAGAACAGGGGGCTCTAATGAAAAACTGTTTTTT. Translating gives CASRTGGSNEKLFF.

The CDR3 reads CASSPSDRGDTQYF. Written as DNA, the CDR3 is TGTGCCAGCTCACCTTCTGACAGGGGTGATACGCAGTATTTT. The chain has TRBV18 and TRBJ2-3, with TRBD1 matching 8 bases. CDR1 KGHSH and CDR2 LQKENI come from the germline V gene. The CDR3 sequence is 14 residues long. The junction had 5 bases not matched to a gene; V was cut back by 3 bases and J by 6 bases.

CDR3 sequence reads: CASSSSGSYEQYF. DNA of the CDR3: TGTGCCAGCAGTTCCTCCGGCTCCTACGAGCAGTACTTC. The chain has TRBV6-5 and TRBJ2-7; D not resolved. V lost 4 bases and J lost 0, with 7 bases in between. Germline V gives CDR1 MNHEY, CDR2 SVGAGI. This CDR3 contains 13 residues.

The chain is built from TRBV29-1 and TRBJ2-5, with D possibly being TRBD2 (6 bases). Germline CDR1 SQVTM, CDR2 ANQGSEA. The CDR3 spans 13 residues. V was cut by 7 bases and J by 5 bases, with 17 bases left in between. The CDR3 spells CSGSRLVEETQYF. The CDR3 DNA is TGCAGCGGATCCAGACTAGTAGAGGAGACCCAGTACTTC.

The CDR3 reads CASSFTTGIYGYTF. The DNA for the CDR3 is TGCGCCAGCAGCTTTACTACAGGGATCTATGGCTACACCTTC. The chain uses TRBV5-1 and TRBJ1-2, with a tentative D call TRBD1 (6 bases). From germline, CDR1 is SGHRS and CDR2 YFSETQ. This CDR3 region has 14 residues. V was cut by 2 bases and J by 4 bases, with 12 bases left in between. The complete variable domain, with remaining parts taken from reference TRBV5-1 and TRBJ1-2, reads KAGVTQTPRYLIKTRGQQVTLSCSPISGHRSVSWYQQTPGQGLQFLFEYFSETQRNKGNFPGRFSGRQFSNSRSEMNVSTLELGDSALYLCASSFTTGIYGYTFGSGTRLTVV.

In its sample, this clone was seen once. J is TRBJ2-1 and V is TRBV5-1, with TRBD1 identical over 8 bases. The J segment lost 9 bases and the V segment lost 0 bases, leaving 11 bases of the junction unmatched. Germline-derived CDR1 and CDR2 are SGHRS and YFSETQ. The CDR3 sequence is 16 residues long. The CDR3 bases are TGCGCCAGCAGCTTGGCGGGGCGGACAGGGAAGGGTGAGCAGTTCTTC. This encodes CASSLAGRTGKGEQFF.

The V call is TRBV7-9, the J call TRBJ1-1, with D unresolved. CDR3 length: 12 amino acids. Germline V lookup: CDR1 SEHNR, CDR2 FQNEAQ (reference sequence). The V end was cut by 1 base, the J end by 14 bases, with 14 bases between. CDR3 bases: TGTGCCAGCAGCTTAGAGACCGGGAGCAAATTCTTT. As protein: CASSLETGSKFF. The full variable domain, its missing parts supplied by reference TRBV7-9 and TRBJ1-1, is DTGVSQNPRHKITKRGQNVTFRCDPISEHNRLYWYRQTLGQGPEFLTYFQNEAQLEKSRLLSDRFSAERPKGSFSTLEIQRTEQGDSAMYLCASSLETGSKFFGQGTRLTVV.

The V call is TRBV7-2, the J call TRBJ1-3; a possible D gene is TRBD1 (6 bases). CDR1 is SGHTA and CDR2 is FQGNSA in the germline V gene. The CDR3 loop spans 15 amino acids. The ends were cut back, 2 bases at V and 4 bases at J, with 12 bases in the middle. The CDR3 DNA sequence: TGTGCCAGCAGCTTATCCCCAGGGGTCGGAAACACCATATATTTT. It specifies CASSLSPGVGNTIYF.

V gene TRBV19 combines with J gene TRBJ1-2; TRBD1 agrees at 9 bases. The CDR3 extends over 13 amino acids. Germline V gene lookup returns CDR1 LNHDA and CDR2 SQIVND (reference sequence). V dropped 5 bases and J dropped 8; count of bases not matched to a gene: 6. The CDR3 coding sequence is TGTGCCAGTAGTTTGGACAGGGGAATCGGCTACACCTTC. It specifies CASSLDRGIGYTF.